This entry lists 26 T cell receptor beta chains sequenced from one sample in a study of control samples from healthy donors and cancer patients. Using immunoSEQ multiplex PCR, the repertoire was profiled, and TCRdb retains in-frame clones only, with some absent. The sample records around 94,000 clones, approximately 90% being singletons. Sequencing was carried out using blood. The source of these receptors is a woman between 50 and 59 years old in good health.

The gene calls are TRBV7-9 and TRBJ2-1; 13 positions agree with TRBD2. The CDR3 loop spans 17 amino acids. Germline V gene data show CDR1 as SEHNR and CDR2 as FQNEAQ (reference sequence). V shed 4 bases, J shed 7 bases, and the junction held 10 bases outside the gene matches. In DNA form, the CDR3 reads TGTGCCAGCAGCTCCCTACTAGCGGGGGGGCCACAGAATGAGCAGTTCTTC. This codes for CASSSLLAGGPQNEQFF.

The chain uses TRBV7-9 and TRBJ2-1, with TRBD2 matching 8 bases. The germline CDR1 and CDR2 sequences are SEHNR and FQNEAQ (reference sequence). V trimming: 3 bases; J trimming: 4 bases; junction bases outside the gene matches: 5. This CDR3 has 15 amino acids. The CDR3 nucleotides are TGTGCCAGCAGCTTTGCGGGAGGCAGTTACAATGAGCAGTTCTTC. Translating gives CASSFAGGSYNEQFF.

The genes are TRBV5-1 and TRBJ2-2, with 10 bases aligning to TRBD2. This CDR3 spans 17 amino acids. J was trimmed by 5 bases and V by 3 bases; bases with no gene match: 10. CDR1 is SGHRS and CDR2 is YFSETQ in the germline V gene. The CDR3 DNA reads TGCGCCAGCAGCTCCTCCCCTAGCGGGAGAAGTACCGGGGAGCTGTTTTTT. Translated: CASSSSPSGRSTGELFF.

This chain links TRBV11-2 with TRBJ2-4, with 9 bases fitting TRBD2. From germline, CDR1 is SGHAT and CDR2 FQNNGV. This CDR3 spans 17 amino acids. J lost 6 bases, V lost 4 bases, and 13 bases had no gene match. CDR3 in DNA: TGTGCCAGCAGCTCTCTGTCGCGGGGGGGAAAGGGAAACATTCAGTACTTC. Translation: CASSSLSRGGKGNIQYF.

The chain joins TRBV6-5 to TRBJ1-3; D uncertain. The germline CDR1 and CDR2 sequences are MNHEY and SVGAGI. The CDR3 is 15 amino acids. Trimming stripped 2 bases from V and 2 bases from J, with 10 bases between. CDR3: CASSYGLGTGNTIYF. As DNA, the CDR3 is TGTGCCAGCAGTTACGGGTTAGGGACTGGAAACACCATATATTTT.

The chain uses TRBV2 and TRBJ2-2, with D possibly being TRBD1 or TRBD2 (5 bases each). V lost 4 bases to trimming and J lost 7 bases, with 16 bases between them. The germline gives CDR1 SNHLY, CDR2 FYNNEI. The CDR3 consists of 15 residues. CDR3 DNA sequence: TGTGCCAGCAGTGCCCGACAGCGGCTAGGCGGGGAGCTGTTTTTT. Protein product: CASSARQRLGGELFF.

This chain connects TRBV2 to TRBJ2-2, with D hard to call. This CDR3 is built from 14 residues. In germline, CDR1 is SNHLY, CDR2 FYNNEI. V gave up 8 bases and J gave up 4 bases, with 14 bases separating them. The DNA of the CDR3 is TGTGCCAGCGAGTTAAGTCCCGGCACCGGGGAGCTGTTTTTT. Encoded protein: CASELSPGTGELFF.

The chain joins TRBV4-3 to TRBJ1-2; D unclear. Deletions cut 3 bases from V and 5 bases from J, with 10 bases between. The CDR3 runs 13 residues. CDR1 is LGHNA and CDR2 is YSLEER in the germline V gene. The CDR3 nucleotides are TGCGCCAGCAGCCAGGCTCGGGCGTATGGCTACACCTTC. It is translated as CASSQARAYGYTF.

This clone was counted a few times. The chain employs TRBV18 and TRBJ1-1; the match to TRBD1 covers 9 bases. The germline gives CDR1 KGHSH, CDR2 LQKENI. The CDR3 runs to 17 residues. Germline trimming cut 2 bases from V and 1 base from J; bases unmatched to any gene: 8. The CDR3 protein is CASSPGTGSPQNTEAFF. CDR3 coding DNA: TGTGCCAGCTCACCAGGGACAGGGTCGCCCCAGAACACTGAAGCTTTCTTT. Full variable domain (rest looked up from reference TRBV18 and TRBJ1-1): NAGVMQNPRHLVRRRGQEARLRCSPMKGHSHVYWYRQLPEEGLKFMVYLQKENIIDESGMPKERFSAEFPKEGPSILRIQQVVRGDSAAYFCASSPGTGSPQNTEAFFGQGTRLTVV.

V and J are TRBV9 and TRBJ1-1, with 7 bases fitting TRBD1. V lost 3 bases and J lost 8; bases outside the gene matches: 22. Looked up from germline, CDR1 is SGDLS and CDR2 is YYNGEE. The CDR3 sequence is 18 residues long. In DNA, the CDR3 is TGTGCCAGCAGCGCCTCCCAGGGGGGAATTGACCCAGGGGGGGAAGCTTTCTTT. Amino acid sequence: CASSASQGGIDPGGEAFF.

The chain recombines TRBV15 with TRBJ2-5; D perhaps matches TRBD1 (6 bases). Per germline, CDR1 LNHNV and CDR2 YYDKDF (reference sequence). Trimming took off 2 bases at V and 2 bases at J, with 12 bases between the two ends. This CDR3 spans 15 amino acids. The CDR3: CATSRHFGQQETQYF. In DNA form, the CDR3 reads TGTGCCACCAGCAGACATTTCGGACAGCAAGAGACCCAGTACTTC. The variable domain in full, completed from reference TRBV15 and TRBJ2-5, reads DAMVIQNPRYQVTQFGKPVTLSCSQTLNHNVMYWYQQKSSQAPKLLFHYYDKDFNNEADTPDNFQSRRPNTSFCFLDIRSPGLGDTAMYLCATSRHFGQQETQYFGPGTRLLVL.

About this clone itself: Compared with germline, one end of the junction differs, possibly owing to a read error. The rearrangement uses TRBV28 and TRBJ1-3; D is ambiguous. The germline gives CDR1 MDHEN, CDR2 SYDVKM. CDR3 length equals 11 residues. This CDR3 reads CASSLLRDMHF. DNA for the CDR3: TGTGCCAGCAGTTTATTAAGGGATATGCATTTT. The complete variable domain, with remaining parts taken from reference TRBV28 and TRBJ1-3, reads DVKVTQSSRYLVKRTGEKVFLECVQDMDHENMFWYRQDPGLGLRLIYFSYDVKMKEKGDIPEGYSVSREKKERFSLILESASTNQTSMYLCASSLLRDMHFGEGSWLTVV.

This sequence joins TRBV18 and TRBJ1-4, with unresolved D. This CDR3 is 12 amino acids long. Per the germline V gene, CDR1 is KGHSH and CDR2 is LQKENI. V gave up 3 bases and J gave up 5 bases, with 4 bases separating them. The CDR3, as DNA: TGTGCCAGCTCACCTCAAAATGAAAAACTGTTTTTT. Amino acid sequence: CASSPQNEKLFF.

The CDR3 DNA reads TGTGCCAGCTCACCCCGCCCCAGAGAGTCGGGGCAGGTCCCTTGGGGCTACACCTTC. Translated, it gives CASSPRPRESGQVPWGYTF. The V and J genes are TRBV18 and TRBJ1-2; D is perhaps TRBD1 (5 bases). V was clipped by 3 bases and J by 8 bases, with 31 bases between them. CDR1 is KGHSH and CDR2 is LQKENI in the germline V gene. The CDR3 is 19 amino acids.

CDR3 loop: CASSSMGQYNEKLFF. The DNA for the CDR3 is TGCGCCAGCAGCTCGATGGGACAGTATAATGAAAAACTGTTTTTT. V gene TRBV5-1 combines with J gene TRBJ1-4; 7 bases match TRBD1. Germline V lookup: CDR1 SGHRS, CDR2 YFSETQ. J gave up 4 bases and V 3 bases, and 6 bases lay outside the gene matches. The CDR3 has 15 residues.

This clone has just a few counts. This sequence joins TRBV10-3 and TRBJ1-5; 8 nucleotides agree with TRBD1. Germline V gene sequence: CDR1 ENHRY, CDR2 SYGVKD. The V gene end was trimmed by 3 bases and the J gene end by 7 bases; junction bases not matched to a gene: 14. This CDR3 spans 17 amino acids. The CDR3 sequence: CAISDGQGAGGWQPQHF. For the CDR3, the DNA is TGTGCCATCAGTGATGGGCAGGGGGCAGGTGGATGGCAGCCCCAGCATTTT.

Points on this clone: The junction departs from the called germline gene at one end, perhaps through a read error. The chain joins TRBV29-1 to TRBJ1-1; 7 bases line up with TRBD1. CDR1 is SQVTM and CDR2 is ANQGSEA in the germline V gene. The CDR3 is made up of 13 amino acids. CDR3 sequence: CSVEQQGRTEALF. CDR3 DNA sequence: TGCAGCGTTGAACAACAGGGGCGCACTGAAGCTCTCTTT.

The chain couples TRBV14 to TRBJ1-2; D is undetermined. Trimming cost V 1 base and J 8 bases, with 20 bases left between them. This CDR3 region has 16 residues. Germline V gene sequence: CDR1 SGHDN, CDR2 FVKESK. The CDR3 DNA sequence: TGTGCCAGCAGCCAAGGTCATATCGCTTTCGGATCCGGCTACACCTTC. This sequence encodes CASSQGHIAFGSGYTF.

V usage is TRBV29-1 and J usage is TRBJ1-1; unclear D gene. From germline, CDR1 is SQVTM and CDR2 ANQGSEA. Trimming pared 0 bases from V and 6 bases from J, leaving 14 bases between. The CDR3 totals 14 residues. CDR3 in amino acids: CSVEEQGPYAEAFF. The CDR3 coding sequence is TGCAGCGTTGAAGAGCAAGGACCATATGCTGAAGCTTTCTTT. The full variable domain, its missing parts supplied by reference TRBV29-1 and TRBJ1-1, is SAVISQKPSRDICQRGTSLTIQCQVDSQVTMMFWYRQQPGQSLTLIATANQGSEATYESGFVIDKFPISRPNLTFSTLTVSNMSPEDSSIYLCSVEEQGPYAEAFFGQGTRLTVV.

The chain uses TRBV7-3 and TRBJ2-3, with D perhaps matching TRBD2 (7 bases). Germline V CDR1 and CDR2: SGHTA, FQGTGA. CDR3 length: 17 residues. V was cut by 1 base and J by 4 bases, with 18 bases left in between. This CDR3 is CASSLRGGGTYSDTQYF. The CDR3 nucleotides read TGTGCCAGCAGCTTAAGGGGGGGCGGCACTTATTCAGATACGCAGTATTTT.

J is TRBJ2-7 and V is TRBV19; D perhaps matches TRBD2 (7 bases). V lost 7 bases, J lost 1 base, and 17 bases lay in between. This CDR3 contains 15 residues. Germline V gene sequence: CDR1 LNHDA, CDR2 SQIVND (reference sequence). The DNA of the CDR3 is TGTGCCAGTAACCCCCGGGGGGACACTTCCTACGAGCAGTACTTC. Residues: CASNPRGDTSYEQYF.

In its sample, this clone was seen once. The gene calls are TRBV28 and TRBJ2-3; D uncertain. Germline V CDR1 and CDR2: MDHEN, SYDVKM. The CDR3 loop spans 14 amino acids. Trimming removed 3 bases at V and 0 bases at J, with 7 bases between. CDR3 sequence (DNA): TGTGCCAGCAGTTTTGACGGTAGCACAGATACGCAGTATTTT. Amino acid sequence: CASSFDGSTDTQYF.

The V call is TRBV5-6, the J call TRBJ2-7, with 7 bases lining up with TRBD2. V was pared by 1 base and J by 0 bases, with 4 bases of the junction left unmatched. The germline gives CDR1 SGHDT, CDR2 YYEEEE. The CDR3 length is 15 residues. In nucleotides, the CDR3 is TGTGCCAGCAGCTTGTTCGGCGGGAGCTCCTACGAGCAGTACTTC. Its translation is CASSLFGGSSYEQYF.

The CDR3 reads CASSIGDITEAFF. The CDR3 bases are TGTGCCAGTAGTATTGGGGACATCACTGAAGCTTTCTTT. The chain recombines TRBV19 with TRBJ1-1; TRBD1 might be the D (6 bases). There are 13 residues in the CDR3. Germline loops: CDR1 LNHDA, CDR2 SQIVND (reference sequence). Trimming pared 3 bases from V and 4 bases from J, leaving 9 bases between.

The J gene is TRBJ1-2, the V gene TRBV6-6, with D perhaps TRBD1 (6 bases). This CDR3 is 13 amino acids long. The germline gives CDR1 MNHNY, CDR2 SVGAGI (reference sequence). V shed 5 bases and J shed 4 bases, with 11 bases lying between them. CDR3 DNA: TGTGCCAGCAGTCGACAGGACAGCTATGGCTACACCTTC. Translation: CASSRQDSYGYTF.

V is TRBV9 and J is TRBJ1-2; D perhaps matches TRBD1 (6 bases). In germline, CDR1 is SGDLS, CDR2 YYNGEE. V lost 3 bases, J lost 4 bases, and 16 bases lay in between. The CDR3 extends over 15 amino acids. The CDR3 coding sequence is TGTGCCAGCAGCGCCTCGCAGGGGCGGGTCTATGGCTACACCTTC. It encodes CASSASQGRVYGYTF.